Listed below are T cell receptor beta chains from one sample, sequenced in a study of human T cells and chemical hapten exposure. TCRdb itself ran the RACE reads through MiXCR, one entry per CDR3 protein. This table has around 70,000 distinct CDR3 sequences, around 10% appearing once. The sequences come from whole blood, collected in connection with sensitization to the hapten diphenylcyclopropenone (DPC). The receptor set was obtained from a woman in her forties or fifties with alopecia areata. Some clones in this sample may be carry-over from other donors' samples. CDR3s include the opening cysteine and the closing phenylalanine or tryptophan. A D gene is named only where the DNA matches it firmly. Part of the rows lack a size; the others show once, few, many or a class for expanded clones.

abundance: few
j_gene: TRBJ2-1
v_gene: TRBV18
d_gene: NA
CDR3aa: CASSPQMGGSYNEQFF
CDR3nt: TGTGCCAGCTCACCACAAATGGGGGGCTCCTACAATGAGCAGTTCTTC

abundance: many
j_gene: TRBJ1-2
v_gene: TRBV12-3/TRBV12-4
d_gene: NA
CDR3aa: CASSFDVTYGYTF
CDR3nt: TGTGCCAGCAGTTTTGACGTCACTTATGGCTACACCTTC

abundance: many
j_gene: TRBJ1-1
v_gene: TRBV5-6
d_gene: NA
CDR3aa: CASIPLGRENTEAFF
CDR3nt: TGTGCCAGCATCCCCTTGGGCAGGGAGAACACTGAAGCTTTCTTT

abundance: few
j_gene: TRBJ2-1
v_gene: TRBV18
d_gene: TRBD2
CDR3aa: CASSPPGLAGADYNEQFF
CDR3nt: TGTGCCAGCTCACCCCCCGGACTAGCGGGGGCTGACTACAATGAGCAGTTCTTC

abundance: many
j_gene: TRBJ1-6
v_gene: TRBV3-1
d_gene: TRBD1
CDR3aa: CASSRTGANSPLHF
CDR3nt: TGTGCCAGCAGCCGGACAGGGGCAAATTCACCCCTCCACTTT

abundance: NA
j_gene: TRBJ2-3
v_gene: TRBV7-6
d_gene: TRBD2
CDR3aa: CASSLELAGDTDTQYF
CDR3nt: TGTGCCAGCAGCTTAGAACTAGCGGGGGATACAGATACGCAGTATTTT

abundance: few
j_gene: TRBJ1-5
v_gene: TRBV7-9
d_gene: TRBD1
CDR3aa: CASSMAGQGRGQPQHF
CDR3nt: TGTGCCAGCAGCATGGCGGGACAGGGCAGAGGTCAGCCCCAGCATTTT

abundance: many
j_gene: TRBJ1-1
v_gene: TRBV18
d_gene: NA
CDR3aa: CASSPLTENTEAFF
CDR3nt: TGTGCCAGCTCACCACTGACAGAGAACACTGAAGCTTTCTTT

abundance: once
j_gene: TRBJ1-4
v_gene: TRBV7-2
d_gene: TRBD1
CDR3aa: CASNRGNEKLFF
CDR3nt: TGTGCCAGCAACAGGGGGAACGAAAAACTGTTTTTT

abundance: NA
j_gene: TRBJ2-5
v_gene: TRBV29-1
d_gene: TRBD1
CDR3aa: CSVDRAPHVPPQQETQYF
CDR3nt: TGCAGCGTGGACAGGGCTCCCCATGTTCCCCCCCAACAAGAGACCCAGTACTTC

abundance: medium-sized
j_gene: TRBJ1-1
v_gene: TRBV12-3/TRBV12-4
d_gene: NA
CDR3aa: CASSFSSTPLNTEAFF
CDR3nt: TGTGCCAGCAGTTTTTCCTCGACTCCCTTGAACACTGAAGCTTTCTTT

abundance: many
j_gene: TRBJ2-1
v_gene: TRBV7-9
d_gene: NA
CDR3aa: CASSLGDTETYNEQFF
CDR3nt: TGTGCCAGCAGCTTAGGAGACACGGAAACCTACAATGAGCAGTTCTTC

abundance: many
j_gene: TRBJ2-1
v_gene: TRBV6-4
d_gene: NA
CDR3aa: CASSAQPSVYNEQFF
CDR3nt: TGTGCCAGCAGTGCCCAGCCGTCGGTCTACAATGAGCAGTTCTTC

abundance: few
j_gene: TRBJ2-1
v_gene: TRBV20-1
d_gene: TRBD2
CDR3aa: CSALAEYNEQFF
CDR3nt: TGCAGTGCACTAGCGGAATACAATGAGCAGTTCTTC

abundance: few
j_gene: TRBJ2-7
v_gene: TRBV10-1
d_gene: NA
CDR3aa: CASSVSGVDEQYF
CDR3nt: TGCGCCAGCAGTGTCAGTGGGGTCGACGAGCAGTACTTC

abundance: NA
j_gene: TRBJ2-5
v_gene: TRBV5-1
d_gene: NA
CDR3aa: CASSPTTGPETQYF
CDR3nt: TGCGCCAGCAGCCCAACGACGGGCCCGGAGACCCAGTACTTC

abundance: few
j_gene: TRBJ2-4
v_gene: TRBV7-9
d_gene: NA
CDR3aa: CASSLHTRDVQYF
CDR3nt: TGTGCCAGCAGCCTCCATACTAGAGACGTTCAGTACTTC

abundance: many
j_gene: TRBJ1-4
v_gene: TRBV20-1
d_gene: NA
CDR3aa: CSARQATNEKLFF
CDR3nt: TGCAGTGCCAGACAGGCAACTAATGAAAAACTGTTTTTT

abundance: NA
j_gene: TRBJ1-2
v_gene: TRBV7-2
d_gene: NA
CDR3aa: CASSLLDNYGYTF
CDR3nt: TGTGCCAGCAGCTTATTGGATAACTATGGCTACACCTTC

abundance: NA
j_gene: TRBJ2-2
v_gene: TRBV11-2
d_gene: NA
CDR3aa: CASSAVNTGELFF
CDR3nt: TGTGCCAGCAGCGCGGTCAACACCGGGGAGCTGTTTTTT

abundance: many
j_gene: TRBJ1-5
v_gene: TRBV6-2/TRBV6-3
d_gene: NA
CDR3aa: CASSYLPVGQPQHF
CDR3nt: TGTGCCAGCAGTTACCTTCCTGTTGGGCAGCCCCAGCATTTT

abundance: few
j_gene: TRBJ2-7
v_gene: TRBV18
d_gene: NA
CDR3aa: CASSPPSIQKGEQYF
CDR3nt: TGTGCCAGCTCACCACCGTCCATTCAAAAGGGCGAGCAGTACTTC

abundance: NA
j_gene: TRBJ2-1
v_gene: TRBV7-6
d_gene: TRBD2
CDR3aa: CASSLDSSGGFNEQFF
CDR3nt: TGTGCCAGCAGCCTCGATTCCAGCGGGGGGTTCAATGAGCAGTTCTTC

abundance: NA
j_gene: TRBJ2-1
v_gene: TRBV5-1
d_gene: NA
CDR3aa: CASSQEGNSYNEQFF
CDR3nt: TGCGCCAGCAGCCAGGAGGGAAACTCCTACAATGAGCAGTTCTTC

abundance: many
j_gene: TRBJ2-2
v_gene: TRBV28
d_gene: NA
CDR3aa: CATRGIAGELFF
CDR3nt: TGTGCCACCCGCGGGATAGCCGGGGAGCTGTTTTTT

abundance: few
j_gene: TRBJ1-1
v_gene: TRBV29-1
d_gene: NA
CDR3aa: CSALGHVAQGKAFF
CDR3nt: TGCAGCGCACTAGGTCATGTGGCGCAGGGTAAGGCTTTCTTT

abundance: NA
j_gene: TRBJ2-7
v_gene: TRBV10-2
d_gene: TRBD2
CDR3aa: CASSESASGGSYEQYF
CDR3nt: TGCGCCAGCAGTGAGTCGGCTAGCGGGGGTTCCTACGAGCAGTACTTC

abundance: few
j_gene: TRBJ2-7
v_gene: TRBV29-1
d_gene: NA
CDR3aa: CSVRRSSYEQYF
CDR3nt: TGCAGCGTCCGAAGGAGCTCCTACGAGCAGTACTTC

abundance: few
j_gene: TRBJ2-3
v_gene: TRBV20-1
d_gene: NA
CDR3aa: CSSPTFGDTQYF
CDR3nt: TGCAGCAGCCCAACCTTTGGGGATACGCAGTATTTT

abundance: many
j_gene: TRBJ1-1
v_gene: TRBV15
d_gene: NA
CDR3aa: CATSRDIQVNTEAFF
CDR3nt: TGTGCCACCAGCAGAGATATCCAGGTGAACACTGAAGCTTTCTTT

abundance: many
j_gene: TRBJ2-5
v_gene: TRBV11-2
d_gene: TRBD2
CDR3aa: CASSLDPLAGETQYF
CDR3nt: TGTGCCAGCAGCTTAGATCCCCTAGCGGGTGAGACCCAGTACTTC

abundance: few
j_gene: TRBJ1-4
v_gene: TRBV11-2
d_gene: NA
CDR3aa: CASSSIRGNSRGKLFF
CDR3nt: TGTGCCAGCAGCTCTATTCGGGGGAACTCTAGGGGAAAACTGTTTTTT

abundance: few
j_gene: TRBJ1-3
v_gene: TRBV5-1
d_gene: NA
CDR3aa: CASLSRSSGNTIYF
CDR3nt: TGCGCCAGCCTATCCCGGAGCTCTGGAAACACCATATATTTT

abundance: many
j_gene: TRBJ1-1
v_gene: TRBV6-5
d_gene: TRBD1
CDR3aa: CASNRDRSFPEAFF
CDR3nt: TGTGCCAGCAACCGGGACAGGAGTTTCCCCGAAGCTTTCTTT

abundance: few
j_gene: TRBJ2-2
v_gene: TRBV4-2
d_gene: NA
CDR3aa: CASSQDWVEGYGELFF
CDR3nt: TGTGCCAGCAGCCAAGATTGGGTTGAAGGTTACGGGGAGCTGTTTTTT

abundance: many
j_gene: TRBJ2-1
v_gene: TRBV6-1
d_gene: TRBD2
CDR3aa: CASRGLAGASYNEQFF
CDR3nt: TGTGCCAGCAGGGGACTAGCGGGGGCCTCCTACAATGAGCAGTTCTTC

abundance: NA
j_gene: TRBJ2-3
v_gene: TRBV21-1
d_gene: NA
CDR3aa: CASSNNSGGQDTDTQYF
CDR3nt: TGTGCCAGCAGCAATAACTCCGGCGGACAGGACACAGATACGCAGTATTTT

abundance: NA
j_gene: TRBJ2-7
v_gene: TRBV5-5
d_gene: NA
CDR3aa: CASSETGQAYEQYF
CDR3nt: TGTGCCAGCAGCGAAACGGGACAAGCCTACGAGCAGTACTTC

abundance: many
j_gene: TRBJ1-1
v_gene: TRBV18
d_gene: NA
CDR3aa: CASSPQRAGGTLNTEAFF
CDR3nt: TGTGCCAGCTCACCACAGAGGGCGGGGGGCACTCTCAACACTGAAGCTTTCTTT

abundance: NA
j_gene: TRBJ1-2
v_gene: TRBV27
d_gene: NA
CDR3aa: CASSLSPEGLNYGYTF
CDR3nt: TGTGCCAGCAGTTTATCCCCAGAGGGGCTGAACTATGGCTACACCTTC

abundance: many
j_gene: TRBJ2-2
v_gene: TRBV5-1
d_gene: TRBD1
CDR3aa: CASGQGSTGELFF
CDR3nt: TGCGCCAGTGGACAGGGGAGCACCGGGGAGCTGTTTTTT

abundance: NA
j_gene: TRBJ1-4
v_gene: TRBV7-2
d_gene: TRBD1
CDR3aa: CASSPPSGLQGYEKLFF
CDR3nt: TGTGCCAGCAGCCCCCCCTCGGGTCTACAGGGGTATGAAAAACTGTTTTTT

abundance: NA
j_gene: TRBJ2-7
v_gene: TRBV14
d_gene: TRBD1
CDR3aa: CASSQALTGTGNSYEQYF
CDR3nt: TGTGCCAGCAGCCAAGCCCTAACCGGGACAGGGAACTCCTACGAGCAGTACTTC

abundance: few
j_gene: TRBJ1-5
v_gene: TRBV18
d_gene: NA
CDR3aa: CASSPPNAGQLNQPQHF
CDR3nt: TGTGCCAGCTCACCACCAAACGCGGGGCAGCTCAATCAGCCCCAGCATTTT

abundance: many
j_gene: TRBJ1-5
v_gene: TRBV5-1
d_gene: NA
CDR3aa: CASSLEGGFQPQHF
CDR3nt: TGCGCCAGCAGCTTGGAGGGGGGCTTTCAGCCCCAGCATTTT

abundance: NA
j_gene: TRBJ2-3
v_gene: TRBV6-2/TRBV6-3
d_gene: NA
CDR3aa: CASSSGDTQYF
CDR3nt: TGTGCCAGCAGTTCCGGAGATACGCAGTATTTT

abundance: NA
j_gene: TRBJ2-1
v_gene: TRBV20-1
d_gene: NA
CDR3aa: CSARLNNEQFF
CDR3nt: TGCAGTGCTAGACTCAACAATGAGCAGTTCTTC

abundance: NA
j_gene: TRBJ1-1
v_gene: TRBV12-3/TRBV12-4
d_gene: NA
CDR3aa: CASSWGGRAAFF
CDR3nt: TGTGCCAGCAGTTGGGGGGGGAGGGCAGCTTTCTTT

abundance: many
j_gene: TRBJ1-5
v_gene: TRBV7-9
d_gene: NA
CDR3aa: CASSGTSNQPQHF
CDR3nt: TGTGCCAGCAGTGGGACAAGCAATCAGCCCCAGCATTTT

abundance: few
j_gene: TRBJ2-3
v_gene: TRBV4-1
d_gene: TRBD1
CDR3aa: CASSIGQGELTQYF
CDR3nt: TGCGCCAGCAGCATAGGACAGGGAGAACTTACGCAGTATTTT

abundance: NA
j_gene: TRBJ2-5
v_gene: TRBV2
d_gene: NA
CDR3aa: CASLRVEETQYF
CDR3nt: TGTGCCAGTCTACGTGTGGAAGAGACCCAGTACTTC

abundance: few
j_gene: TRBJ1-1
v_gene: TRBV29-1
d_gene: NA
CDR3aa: CSVDHTGNTEAFF
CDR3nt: TGCAGCGTTGATCACACAGGGAACACTGAAGCTTTCTTT

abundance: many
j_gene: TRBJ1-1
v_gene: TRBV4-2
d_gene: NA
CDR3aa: CASSQERGDFEAFF
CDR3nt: TGTGCCAGCAGCCAGGAGAGGGGCGACTTTGAAGCTTTCTTT

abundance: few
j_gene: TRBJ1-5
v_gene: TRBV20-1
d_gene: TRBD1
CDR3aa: CSAGTGGLQPQHF
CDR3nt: TGCAGTGCTGGGACAGGGGGCTTGCAGCCCCAGCATTTT

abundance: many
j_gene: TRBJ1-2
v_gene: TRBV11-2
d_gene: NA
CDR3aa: CASSTRDYGYTF
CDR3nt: TGTGCCAGCAGCACGAGAGACTATGGCTACACCTTC